Listed below are T cell receptor beta chains from one sample, sequenced in a study of persistence of HIV-infected CD4 T cells. Their target antigens are unknown. Measured with immunoSEQ multiplex PCR; TCRdb has only the in-frame clones, and not every one. The sample holds approximately 20,000 clones, around 82% seen once. Here the sequenced sample was CD4+ T cells sorted from PBMCs after approximately 19-hour stimulation, taken from a patient who received antiretroviral therapy. Receptors were obtained from an adult man with HIV who was CMV-seropositive. The CDR3 runs from the conserved cysteine through the conserved F or W. A D gene is named only where the DNA matches it firmly. A row's size may be missing; if present it is once, few, many or a size class.

j_call v_call clone_size d_call cdr3_nt cdr3_aa
TRBJ2-7 TRBV6-1 . . TGTGCCAGCAGTGAAGGAGTTGGGACACCATCAGAGCAGTACTTC CASSEGVGTPSEQYF
TRBJ1-4 TRBV7-9 . . TGTGCCAGCCTTTCAGGGGATGAAAAACTGTTTTTT CASLSGDEKLFF
TRBJ2-1 TRBV6-5 . TRBD1 TGTGCCAGCAGTCCTGACAGGGCCCCCTACAATGAGCAGTTCTTC CASSPDRAPYNEQFF
TRBJ2-3 TRBV4-1 . . TGCGCCAGCAGCCAAGGAACCGGGGGCACAGATACGCAGTATTTT CASSQGTGGTDTQYF
TRBJ1-6 TRBV5-6 . . TGTGCCAGCAGCTTGAGGTCCCGCTCCTATAATTCACCCCTCCACTTT CASSLRSRSYNSPLHF
TRBJ2-7 TRBV5-1 . . TGCGCCAGCAGCTTGGACGGAAACTCCTACGAGCAGTACTTC CASSLDGNSYEQYF
TRBJ1-1 TRBV5-1 few TRBD1 TGCGCCAGCAGCTTGACACAGGGGGGTAGCACTGAAGCTTTCTTT CASSLTQGGSTEAFF
TRBJ2-2 TRBV7-2 . . TGTGCCAGCAGCCGGGGTCGCCCCGGTCGGGAGCTGTTTTTT CASSRGRPGRELFF
TRBJ1-1 TRBV5-4 . . TGTGCCAGCAGCTTGGGCGCAGGGAGGAGGCGCGGCACTGAAGCTTTCTTT CASSLGAGRRRGTEAFF
TRBJ1-1 TRBV6-5 once . TGTGCCAGCAGTTACTCGGGCGGGGTGAACACTGAAGCTTTCTTT CASSYSGGVNTEAFF
TRBJ1-5 TRBV6-5 . . TGTGCCAGCATCAGCAGGGGAGGGATACATCAGCCCCAGCATTTT CASISRGGIHQPQHF
TRBJ1-2 TRBV13 . . TGTGCCAGCAGCTTCAAAACACAGGCTCTTAACTATGGCTACACCTTC CASSFKTQALNYGYTF
TRBJ2-1 TRBV10-3 . TRBD1 TGTGCCATCAGTGAGTCGTCAGGGGGCTTGGGCAATGAGCAGTTCTTC CAISESSGGLGNEQFF
TRBJ2-6 TRBV7-9 . . TGTGCCAGCAGCTTAGAGGGTTCTGGGGCCAACGTCCTGACTTTC CASSLEGSGANVLTF
TRBJ1-1 TRBV2 . . TGTGCCAGCCGGGGGGGTGGCACTGAAGCTTTCTTT CASRGGGTEAFF
TRBJ1-6 TRBV4-1 once TRBD1 TGCGCCAGCAGCCAGCGACAGGGGCTGGGAAATTCACCCCTCCACTTT CASSQRQGLGNSPLHF
TRBJ2-2 TRBV12-3/TRBV12-4 . . TGTGCCAGCAGTTTAAACTCCGGGGAGCTGTTTTTT CASSLNSGELFF
TRBJ1-2 TRBV18 . . TGTGCCAGCTCACCACCGAACGGGAACTATGGCTACACCTTC CASSPPNGNYGYTF
TRBJ1-2 TRBV6-5 . . TGTGCCAGCAGCTCTTTAGAGGACAACTATGGCTACACCTTC CASSSLEDNYGYTF
TRBJ2-4 TRBV6-5 few . TGTGCCAGCAGTTCCGGAGTTAGTGGGAACATTCAGTACTTC CASSSGVSGNIQYF
TRBJ1-6 TRBV6-5 . TRBD1 TGTGCCAGCAGTCGGGACAGGGGCAATTCACCCCTCCACTTT CASSRDRGNSPLHF
TRBJ2-7 TRBV6-1 . . TGTGCCAGCAGTGAATTTGATGGGTTATCCTACGAGCAGTACTTC CASSEFDGLSYEQYF
TRBJ2-3 TRBV3-1/TRBV3-2 . . TGTGCCAGCAGCCCCCAACCCGGCGATACGCAGTATTTT CASSPQPGDTQYF
TRBJ2-2 TRBV3-1/TRBV3-2 . TRBD2 TGTGCCAGCAGCCATAGGACTAGCGGGGTGGGGACCGGGGAGCTGTTTTTT CASSHRTSGVGTGELFF
TRBJ2-3 TRBV9 . . TGTGCCAGCAGCGTAGCGGGGGGCTTCACAGATACGCAGTATTTT CASSVAGGFTDTQYF
TRBJ1-5 TRBV6-5 once TRBD1 TGTGCCAGCAGAACGACAGGGGATGGCAATCAGCCCCAGCATTTT CASRTTGDGNQPQHF
TRBJ1-1 TRBV18 . . TGTGCCAGCTCACCTAGGGACGGGAAAAACACTGAAGCTTTCTTT CASSPRDGKNTEAFF
TRBJ2-1 TRBV9 once TRBD2 TGTGCCAGCAGCATCGGGACTACCGGCGGTTACGATGAGCAGTTCTTC CASSIGTTGGYDEQFF
TRBJ2-2 TRBV5-1 . TRBD1 TGCGCCAGCAGCTTGGGGACAGGGGTTAAAACCGGGGAGCTGTTTTTT CASSLGTGVKTGELFF
TRBJ1-1 TRBV2 few . TGTGCCAGCAGCGCACAAGAACGGGGCACTGAAGCTTTCTTT CASSAQERGTEAFF
TRBJ2-4 TRBV27 once TRBD2 TGTGCCAGCAGTCCCGAAGGAGCGGGGGTCAACATTCAGTACTTC CASSPEGAGVNIQYF
TRBJ1-1 TRBV7-3 . . TGTGCCAGCAGCTTAAGTCGGTTCATGAACACTGAAGCTTTCTTT CASSLSRFMNTEAFF
TRBJ2-7 TRBV28 . . TGTGCCAGCAGAAACTCACCCTACGAGCAGTACTTC CASRNSPYEQYF
TRBJ1-1 TRBV19 . . TGTGCCAGTAGTTCGGACTACAACACTGAAGCTTTCTTT CASSSDYNTEAFF
TRBJ2-3 TRBV6-6 . . TGTGCCAGCTCTGGGATTACCCCAGATACGCAGTATTTT CASSGITPDTQYF
TRBJ2-7 TRBV3-1/TRBV3-2 medium-sized . TGTGCCAGCAGCCAACTTGCAGGCGACGAGCAGTACTTC CASSQLAGDEQYF
TRBJ1-1 TRBV3-1/TRBV3-2 few TRBD1 TGTGCCAGCAGGGACAGGGGGAACACTGAAGCTTTCTTT CASRDRGNTEAFF
TRBJ1-6 TRBV2 . . TGTGCCAGCAGTGAGGCTGAGATTAATTCACCCCTCCACTTT CASSEAEINSPLHF
TRBJ1-1 TRBV20-1 . . TGCAGTGCCACCAGTAGGCCTGAAGCTTTCTTT CSATSRPEAFF
TRBJ2-7 TRBV10-3 once . TGTGCCATCAGTGATACCGACAGGTCCGGGTCCTACGAGCAGTACTTC CAISDTDRSGSYEQYF
TRBJ1-2 TRBV4-1 once . TGCGCCAGCAGCCGAGGGACCTTAACGAACTATGGCTACACCTTC CASSRGTLTNYGYTF
TRBJ1-2 TRBV5-4 . . TGTGCCAGCAGCTTTCAGGGTAGGAACTATGGCTACACCTTC CASSFQGRNYGYTF
TRBJ1-1 TRBV19 once . TGTGCCAGTAGTGAGGGGTATATGAACACTGAAGCTTTCTTT CASSEGYMNTEAFF
TRBJ1-5 TRBV12-3/TRBV12-4 . . TGTGCCAGCAGGGCAGGGTTTCAGCCCCAGCATTTT CASRAGFQPQHF
TRBJ1-5 TRBV13 . . TGTGCCAGCAGCCTAAACAATCAGCCCCAGCATTTT CASSLNNQPQHF
TRBJ2-3 TRBV10-3 . TRBD1 TGTGCCACAGGACAGGGGGTCACAGATACGCAGTATTTT CATGQGVTDTQYF
TRBJ1-6 TRBV3-1/TRBV3-2 . TRBD1 TGTGCCAGCAGCCAAAACCTCGGACAGGGTAATTCACCCCTCCACTTT CASSQNLGQGNSPLHF